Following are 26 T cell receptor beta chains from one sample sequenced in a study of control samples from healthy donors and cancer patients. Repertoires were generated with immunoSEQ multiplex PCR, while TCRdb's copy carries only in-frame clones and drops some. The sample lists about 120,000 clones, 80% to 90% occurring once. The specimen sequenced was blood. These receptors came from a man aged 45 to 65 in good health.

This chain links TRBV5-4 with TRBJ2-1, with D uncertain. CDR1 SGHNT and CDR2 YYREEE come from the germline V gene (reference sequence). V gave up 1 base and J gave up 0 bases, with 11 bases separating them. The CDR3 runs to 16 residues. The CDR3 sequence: CASSLSGSFSYNEQFF. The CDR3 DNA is TGTGCCAGCAGCTTGTCCGGGTCCTTCTCCTACAATGAGCAGTTCTTC.

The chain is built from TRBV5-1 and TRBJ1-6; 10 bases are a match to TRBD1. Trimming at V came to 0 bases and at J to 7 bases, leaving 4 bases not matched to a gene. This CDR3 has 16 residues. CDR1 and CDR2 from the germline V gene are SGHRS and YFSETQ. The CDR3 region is CASSLEGQGKNSPLHF. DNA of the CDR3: TGCGCCAGCAGCTTGGAGGGACAGGGGAAGAATTCACCCCTCCACTTT.

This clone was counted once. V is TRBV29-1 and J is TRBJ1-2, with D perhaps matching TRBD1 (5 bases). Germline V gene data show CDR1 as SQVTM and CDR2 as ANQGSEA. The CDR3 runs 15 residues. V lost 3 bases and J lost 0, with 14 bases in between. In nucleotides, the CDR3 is TGCAGCGTTGACGCAGGGCGGGGAGCTAACTATGGCTACACCTTC. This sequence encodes CSVDAGRGANYGYTF.

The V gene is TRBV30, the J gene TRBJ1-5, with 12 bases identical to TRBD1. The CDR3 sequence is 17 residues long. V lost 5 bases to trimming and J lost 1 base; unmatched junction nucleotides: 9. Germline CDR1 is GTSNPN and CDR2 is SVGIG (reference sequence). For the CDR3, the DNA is TGTGCCTGGTCGGGGACAGGGGGCGCGACGAGCAATCAGCCCCAGCATTTT. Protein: CAWSGTGGATSNQPQHF.

This CDR3 is CASSLLGQDRGFSGELFF. The CDR3 region has the DNA TGTGCCAGCAGCTTATTAGGGCAGGACAGGGGTTTCTCCGGGGAGCTGTTTTTT. The chain combines TRBV7-6 with TRBJ2-2; 9 nucleotides agree with TRBD1. Germline V lookup: CDR1 SGHVS, CDR2 FNYEAQ. The CDR3 sequence is 18 residues long. The V gene end was trimmed by 2 bases and the J gene end by 6 bases; junction bases not matched to a gene: 13. Variable domain in full (rest from reference TRBV7-6 and TRBJ2-2): GAGVSQSPRYKVTKRGQDVALRCDPISGHVSLYWYRQALGQGPEFLTYFNYEAQQDKSGLPNDRFSAERPEGSISTLTIQRTEQRDSAMYRCASSLLGQDRGFSGELFFGEGSRLTVL.

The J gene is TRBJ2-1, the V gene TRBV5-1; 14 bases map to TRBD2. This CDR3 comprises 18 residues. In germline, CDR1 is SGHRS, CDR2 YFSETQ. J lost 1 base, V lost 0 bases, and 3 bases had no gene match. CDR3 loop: CASSLEGTSGGSYNEQFF. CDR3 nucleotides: TGCGCCAGCAGCTTGGAAGGGACTAGCGGGGGTTCCTACAATGAGCAGTTCTTC. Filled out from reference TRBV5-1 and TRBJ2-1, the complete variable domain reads KAGVTQTPRYLIKTRGQQVTLSCSPISGHRSVSWYQQTPGQGLQFLFEYFSETQRNKGNFPGRFSGRQFSNSRSEMNVSTLELGDSALYLCASSLEGTSGGSYNEQFFGPGTRLTVL.

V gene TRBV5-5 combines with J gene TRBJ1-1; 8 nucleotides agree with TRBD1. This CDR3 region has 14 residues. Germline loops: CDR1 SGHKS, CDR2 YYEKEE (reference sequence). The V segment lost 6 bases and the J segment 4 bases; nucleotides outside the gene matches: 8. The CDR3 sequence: CASNLQGGGTEAFF. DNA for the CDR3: TGTGCCAGCAACCTACAGGGGGGGGGCACTGAAGCTTTCTTT. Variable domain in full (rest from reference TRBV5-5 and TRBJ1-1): DAGVTQSPTHLIKTRGQQVTLRCSPISGHKSVSWYQQVLGQGPQFIFQYYEKEERGRGNFPDRFSARQFPNYSSELNVNALLLGDSALYLCASNLQGGGTEAFFGQGTRLTVV.

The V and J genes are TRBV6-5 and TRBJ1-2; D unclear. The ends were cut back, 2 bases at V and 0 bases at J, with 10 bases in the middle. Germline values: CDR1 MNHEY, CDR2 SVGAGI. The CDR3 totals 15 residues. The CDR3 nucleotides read TGTGCCAGCAGTTACGGAGCACTCACTAACTATGGCTACACCTTC. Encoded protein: CASSYGALTNYGYTF.

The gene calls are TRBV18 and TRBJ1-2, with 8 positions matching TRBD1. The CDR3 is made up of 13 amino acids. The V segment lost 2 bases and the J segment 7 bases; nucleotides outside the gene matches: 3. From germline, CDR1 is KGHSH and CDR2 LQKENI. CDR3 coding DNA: TGTGCCAGCTCACCAGACAGGGGCTCTGGCTACACCTTC. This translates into CASSPDRGSGYTF.

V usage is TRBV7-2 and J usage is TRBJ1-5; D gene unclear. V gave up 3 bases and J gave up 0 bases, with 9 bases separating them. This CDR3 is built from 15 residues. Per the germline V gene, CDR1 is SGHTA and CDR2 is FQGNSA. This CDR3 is CASSFSPDSNQPQHF. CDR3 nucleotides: TGTGCCAGCAGCTTCAGTCCGGATAGCAATCAGCCCCAGCATTTT.

The CDR3 loop reads CASSLAVGGPNEQFF. CDR3 DNA: TGCGCCAGCAGCTTGGCAGTCGGGGGACCCAATGAGCAGTTCTTC. The V gene is TRBV5-1, the J gene TRBJ2-1; tentative D call: TRBD2 (6 bases). The germline V gene encodes CDR1 SGHRS and CDR2 YFSETQ. The CDR3 covers 15 residues. Trimming pared 0 bases from V and 6 bases from J, leaving 13 bases between.

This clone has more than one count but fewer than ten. This CDR3 reads CASSYGAESSGNTIYF. The CDR3, as DNA: TGTGCCAGCAGTTACGGAGCGGAAAGCTCTGGAAACACCATATATTTT. The chain has TRBV6-5 and TRBJ1-3; the D is unclear. Per germline, CDR1 MNHEY and CDR2 SVGAGI. V gave up 2 bases and J gave up 0 bases, with 11 bases separating them. The CDR3 has 16 amino acids.

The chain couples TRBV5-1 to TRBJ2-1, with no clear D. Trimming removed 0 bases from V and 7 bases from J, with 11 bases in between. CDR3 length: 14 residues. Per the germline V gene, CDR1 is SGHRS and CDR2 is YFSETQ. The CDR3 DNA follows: TGCGCCAGCAGCTTGGGAGTCGGTGGTAATGAGCAGTTCTTC. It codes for CASSLGVGGNEQFF.

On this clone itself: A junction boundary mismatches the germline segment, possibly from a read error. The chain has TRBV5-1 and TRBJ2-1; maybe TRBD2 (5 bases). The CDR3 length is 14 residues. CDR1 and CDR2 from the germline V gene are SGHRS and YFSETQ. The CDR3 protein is CASTLRLAIDEQFF. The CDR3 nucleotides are TGCGCCAGCACCTTGCGGTTAGCGATCGATGAGCAGTTCTTC.

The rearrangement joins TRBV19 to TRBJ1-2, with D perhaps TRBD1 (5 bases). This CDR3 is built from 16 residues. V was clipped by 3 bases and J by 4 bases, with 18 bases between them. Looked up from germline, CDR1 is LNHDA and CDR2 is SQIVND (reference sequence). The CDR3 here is CASSIAQANPPYGYTF. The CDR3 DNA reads TGTGCCAGTAGTATCGCACAGGCGAACCCTCCCTATGGCTACACCTTC.

CDR3 residues: CASSVAGGYQPQHF. CDR3 DNA sequence: TGTGCCAGCAGCGTAGCAGGGGGGTATCAGCCCCAGCATTTT. This chain connects TRBV9 to TRBJ1-5; 7 bases map to TRBD1. The CDR3 totals 14 residues. Germline V CDR1 and CDR2: SGDLS, YYNGEE. V dropped 0 bases and J dropped 5; count of bases not matched to a gene: 2.

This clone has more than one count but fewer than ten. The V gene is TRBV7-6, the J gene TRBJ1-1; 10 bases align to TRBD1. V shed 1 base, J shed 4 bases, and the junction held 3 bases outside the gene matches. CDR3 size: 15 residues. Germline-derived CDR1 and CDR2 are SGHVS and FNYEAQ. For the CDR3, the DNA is TGTGCCAGCAGCTTAGAGGGACAGGGGCGCACTGAAGCTTTCTTT. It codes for CASSLEGQGRTEAFF.

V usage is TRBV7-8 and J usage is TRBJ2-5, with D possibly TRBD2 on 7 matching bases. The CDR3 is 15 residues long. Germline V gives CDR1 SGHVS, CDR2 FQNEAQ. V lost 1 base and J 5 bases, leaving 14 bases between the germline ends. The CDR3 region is CASSLVGGGPETQYF. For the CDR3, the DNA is TGTGCCAGCAGCTTAGTAGGGGGGGGCCCGGAGACCCAGTACTTC.

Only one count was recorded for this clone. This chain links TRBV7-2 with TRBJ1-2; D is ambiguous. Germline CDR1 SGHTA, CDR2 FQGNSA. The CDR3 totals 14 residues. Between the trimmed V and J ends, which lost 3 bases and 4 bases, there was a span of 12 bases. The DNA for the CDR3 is TGTGCCAGCAGCTTCAGGACTCCGGGCTATGGCTACACCTTC. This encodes CASSFRTPGYGYTF.

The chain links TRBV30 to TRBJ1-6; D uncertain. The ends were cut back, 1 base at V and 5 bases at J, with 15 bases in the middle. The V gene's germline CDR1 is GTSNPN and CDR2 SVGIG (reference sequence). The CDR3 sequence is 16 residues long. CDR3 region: CAWSGSAGGNNSPLHF. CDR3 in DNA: TGTGCCTGGAGTGGTTCGGCAGGCGGGAATAATTCACCCCTCCACTTT.

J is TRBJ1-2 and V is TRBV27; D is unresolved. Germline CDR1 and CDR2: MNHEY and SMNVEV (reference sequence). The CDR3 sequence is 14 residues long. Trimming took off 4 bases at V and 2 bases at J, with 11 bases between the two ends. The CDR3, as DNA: TGTGCCAGCAGTTCCCTCACGGACAACTATGGCTACACCTTC. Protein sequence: CASSSLTDNYGYTF.

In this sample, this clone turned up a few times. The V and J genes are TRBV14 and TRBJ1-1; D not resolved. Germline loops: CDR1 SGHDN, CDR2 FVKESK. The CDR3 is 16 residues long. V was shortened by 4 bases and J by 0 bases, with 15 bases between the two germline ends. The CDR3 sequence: CASSLASGNMNTEAFF. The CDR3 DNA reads TGTGCCAGCAGCCTAGCCTCAGGTAACATGAACACTGAAGCTTTCTTT.

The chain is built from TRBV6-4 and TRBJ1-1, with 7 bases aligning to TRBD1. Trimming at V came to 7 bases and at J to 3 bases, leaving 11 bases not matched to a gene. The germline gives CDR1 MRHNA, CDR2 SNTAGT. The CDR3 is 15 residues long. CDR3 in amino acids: CASTNRGYGYTEAFF. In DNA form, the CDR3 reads TGTGCCAGCACTAACAGGGGTTATGGGTACACTGAAGCTTTCTTT.

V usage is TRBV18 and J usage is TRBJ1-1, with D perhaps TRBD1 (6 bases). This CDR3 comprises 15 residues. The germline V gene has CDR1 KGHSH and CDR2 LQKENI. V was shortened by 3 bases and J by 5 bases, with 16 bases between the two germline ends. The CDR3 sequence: CASSPKTGMVTEAFF. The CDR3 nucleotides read TGTGCCAGCTCACCGAAAACAGGGATGGTAACTGAAGCTTTCTTT.

DNA of the CDR3: TGTGCCAGCAGCCAAGATGCGGTACGGACTAGCGGACAAGAGACCCAGTACTTC. Translated: CASSQDAVRTSGQETQYF. This chain uses TRBV3-1 (or the pseudogene TRBV3-2) with TRBJ2-5, with 10 bases fitting TRBD2. CDR3 length: 18 residues. Germline CDR1 is LGHDT and CDR2 is YNNKEL (reference sequence). Trimming cost V 0 bases and J 2 bases; bases outside gene matches: 9.

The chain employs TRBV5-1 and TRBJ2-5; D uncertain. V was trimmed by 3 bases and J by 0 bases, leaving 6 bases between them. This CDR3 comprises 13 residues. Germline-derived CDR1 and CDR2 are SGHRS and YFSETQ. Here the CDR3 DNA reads TGCGCCAGCAGCTCCCAATACCAAGAGACCCAGTACTTC. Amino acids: CASSSQYQETQYF.